This entry concerns a single T cell receptor (beta chain). This specimen belongs to a study of blood T cell repertoires in COVID-19. The overall study: The study drew acute and convalescent COVID-19 samples from the United States, Italy and Spain. The cDNA or gDNA used as material had been derived from T cells, B-cell-depleted T cells, or PBMCs.

As originally analysed: Amplified reference gene primers provided the basis for estimating nucleated cell counts. Only in-frame clones appear in the TCRdb table, and some are missing; sequencing was by immunoSEQ multiplex PCR. V, J and clone size are taken as reported in that table, and D and trimming were inferred from the DNA itself. The profile shows just over 150,000 clones, around 84% of them singletons. CDR3 length: 16 residues. Germline V gene lookup returns CDR1 LNHNV and CDR2 YYDKDF (reference sequence). V was clipped by 1 base and J by 4 bases, with 16 bases between them. Sequenced: peripheral blood. This TCR came from a human donor with acute or convalescent COVID-19. The donor label of this sample is uncertain. This sequence joins TRBV15 and TRBJ2-5; possible D gene TRBD2, 7 bases. CDR3 DNA sequence: TGTGCCACCAGCAGAGGGGGGGGCGCAATAATAGAGACCCAGTACTTC. Translated: CATSRGGGAIIETQYF.